What follows describes a single T cell receptor (beta chain). A quantity of roughly 0.5 to 1 ug RNA underwent reverse transcription using random hexamers. An immunoSEQ multiplex PCR generated amplified TCR beta CDR3 products spanning 54 Vbeta and 13 Jbeta. TCRdb processed the immunoSEQ multiplex PCR reads anew with MiXCR; each CDR3 protein has one entry. The data hold 200,000 or so distinct CDR3 sequences, with roughly 95% observed a single time. The data originate from a study of CD8 T cells in Susac syndrome. V gave up 3 bases and J gave up 3 bases; unmatched junction bases: 4. Germline CDR1 and CDR2: MNHNS and SASEGT. CDR3 length: 14 amino acids. Treatment-naive patients with stable or active relapsing-remitting disease were the multiple sclerosis controls.

The TCR originated in a human donor with multiple sclerosis. Specimen: CD4+ T cells from PBMCs. V gene TRBV6-1 combines with J gene TRBJ1-2, with 7 bases fitting TRBD1. CDR3 sequence: CASSDRQGHYGYTF. CDR3 DNA: TGTGCCAGCAGTGATAGACAGGGCCACTATGGCTACACCTTC.